Listed here are 5 T cell receptor beta chains from one sample, sequenced in a study of cytomegalovirus exposure and HLA in healthy donors. PCR primers comprised 60 Vbeta and 13 Jbeta primers. Clones were read by immunoSEQ multiplex PCR, and TCRdb kept only the in-frame ones, dropping some. Found here are 150,000 to 200,000 clones, over 60% of them singletons; the top ten hold more than 5.5%. Sequenced input: PBMCs. These receptors originate from a man aged 40-50 years in good health and CMV-seronegative.

This rearrangement joins TRBV6-4 to TRBJ2-3; D remains unclear. The length of the CDR3 is 14 residues. Germline V gives CDR1 MRHNA, CDR2 SNTAGT. The V and J ends lost 8 bases and 0 bases respectively, with 12 bases between them. The CDR3 DNA reads TGTGCCAGCCGGAGTACTCCTAGCACAGATACGCAGTATTTT. The encoded protein is CASRSTPSTDTQYF.

The chain has TRBV6-1 and TRBJ2-1; 7 positions agree with TRBD1. Germline CDR1 MNHNS, CDR2 SASEGT. This CDR3 comprises 15 residues. V trimming: 7 bases; J trimming: 7 bases; junction bases outside the gene matches: 13. The CDR3 sequence: CASTQGGSPRNEQFF. The CDR3 DNA follows: TGTGCCAGCACCCAAGGGGGCAGTCCAAGGAATGAGCAGTTCTTC.

This clone was picked up a small number of times. The chain couples TRBV7-9 to TRBJ1-2; no reliable D call. Trimming left V 1 base short and J 4 bases short, with 7 bases between. Germline loops: CDR1 SEHNR, CDR2 FQNEAQ (reference sequence). The CDR3 has 13 amino acids. The DNA for the CDR3 is TGTGCCAGCAGCTTAGGGGCAGGCTATGGCTACACCTTC. It is translated as CASSLGAGYGYTF.

This chain connects TRBV7-9 to TRBJ1-5, with 7 bases matching TRBD1. Trimming cost V 5 bases and J 4 bases; bases outside gene matches: 5. The length of the CDR3 is 14 residues. Germline values: CDR1 SEHNR, CDR2 FQNEAQ (reference sequence). CDR3 sequence: CASSGGQPNQPQHF. In nucleotides, the CDR3 is TGTGCCAGCAGCGGGGGACAGCCAAATCAGCCCCAGCATTTT.

The chain uses TRBV5-6 and TRBJ2-7, with D maybe TRBD1 (6 bases). V lost 1 base and J 3 bases, leaving 14 bases between the germline ends. The CDR3 runs to 15 residues. The germline V gene encodes CDR1 SGHDT and CDR2 YYEEEE. The CDR3 bases are TGTGCCAGCAGCTTGCTAGGGACAACGTACTACGAGCAGTACTTC. Encoded protein: CASSLLGTTYYEQYF.